The present T cell receptor beta chain was sequenced within a study of molecular identifiers for immune sequencing clone quantification. This CDR3 contains 14 residues. Germline CDR1 is MNHEY and CDR2 is SVGAGI. Trimming left V 8 bases short and J 0 bases short, with 10 bases between. TCRdb redid the calling of the PCR reads with MiXCR, one entry per CDR3 protein. The sample lists 85,000 to 100,000 distinct CDR3 sequences; 20% to 25% were seen once. This clonotype was counted ten times or more. The specimen sequenced was naive CD8+ T cells from blood, with Jurkat cell RNA spiked in. Subset noted: FACS-sorted CD8+CD4-CCR7+CD45RA+ naive T cells. This sequence originates from a human donor in good health. Some libraries in this study had Jurkat cell RNA spiked in. This chain links TRBV6-5 with TRBJ2-2, with D maybe TRBD2 (6 bases). CDR3 amino acids: CASRDLTNTGELFF. The CDR3 DNA sequence: TGTGCCAGCCGGGACTTAACGAACACCGGGGAGCTGTTTTTT.